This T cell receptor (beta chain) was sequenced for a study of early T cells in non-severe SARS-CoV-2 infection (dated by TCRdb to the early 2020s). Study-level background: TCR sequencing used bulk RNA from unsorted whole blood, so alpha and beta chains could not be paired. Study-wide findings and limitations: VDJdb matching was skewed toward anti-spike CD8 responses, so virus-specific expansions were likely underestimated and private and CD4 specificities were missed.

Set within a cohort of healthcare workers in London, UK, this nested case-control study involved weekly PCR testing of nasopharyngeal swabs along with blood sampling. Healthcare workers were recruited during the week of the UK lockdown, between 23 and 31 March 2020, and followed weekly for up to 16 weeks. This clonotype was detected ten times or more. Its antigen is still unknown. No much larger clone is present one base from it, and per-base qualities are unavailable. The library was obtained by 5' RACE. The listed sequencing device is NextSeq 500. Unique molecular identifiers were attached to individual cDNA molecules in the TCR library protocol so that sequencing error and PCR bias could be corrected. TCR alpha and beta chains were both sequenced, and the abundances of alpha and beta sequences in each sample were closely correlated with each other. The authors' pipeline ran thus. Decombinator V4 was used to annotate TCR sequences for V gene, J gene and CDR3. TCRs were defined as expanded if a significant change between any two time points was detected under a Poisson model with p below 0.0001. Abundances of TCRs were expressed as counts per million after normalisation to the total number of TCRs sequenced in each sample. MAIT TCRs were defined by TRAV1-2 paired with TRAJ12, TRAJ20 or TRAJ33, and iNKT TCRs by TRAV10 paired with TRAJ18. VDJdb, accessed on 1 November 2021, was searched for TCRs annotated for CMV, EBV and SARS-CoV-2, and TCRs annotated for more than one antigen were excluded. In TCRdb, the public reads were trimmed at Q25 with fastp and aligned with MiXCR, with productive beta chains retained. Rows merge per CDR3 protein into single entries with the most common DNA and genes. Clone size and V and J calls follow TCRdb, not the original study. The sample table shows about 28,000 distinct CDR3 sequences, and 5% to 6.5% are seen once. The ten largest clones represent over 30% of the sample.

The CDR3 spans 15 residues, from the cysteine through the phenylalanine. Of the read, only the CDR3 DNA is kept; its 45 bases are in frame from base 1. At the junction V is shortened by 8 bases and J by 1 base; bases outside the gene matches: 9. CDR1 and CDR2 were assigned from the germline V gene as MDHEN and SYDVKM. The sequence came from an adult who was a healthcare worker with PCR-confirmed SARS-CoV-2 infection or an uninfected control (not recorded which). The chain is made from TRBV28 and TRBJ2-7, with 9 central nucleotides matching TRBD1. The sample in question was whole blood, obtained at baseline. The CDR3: CASGKGQGTSYEQYF. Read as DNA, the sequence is TGTGCCAGCGGAAAGGGACAGGGTACGTCCTACGAGCAGTACTTC.